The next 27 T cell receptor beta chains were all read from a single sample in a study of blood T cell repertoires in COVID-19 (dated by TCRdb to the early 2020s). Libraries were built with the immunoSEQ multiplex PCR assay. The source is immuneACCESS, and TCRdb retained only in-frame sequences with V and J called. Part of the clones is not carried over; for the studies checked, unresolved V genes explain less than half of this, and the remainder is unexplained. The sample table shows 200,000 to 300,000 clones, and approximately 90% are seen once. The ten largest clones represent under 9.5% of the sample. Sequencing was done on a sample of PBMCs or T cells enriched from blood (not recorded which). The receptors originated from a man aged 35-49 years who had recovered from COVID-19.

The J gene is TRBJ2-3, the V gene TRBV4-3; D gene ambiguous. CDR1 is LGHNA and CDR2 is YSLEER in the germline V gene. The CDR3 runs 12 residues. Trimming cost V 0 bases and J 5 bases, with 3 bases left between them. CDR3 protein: CASSQERDTQYF. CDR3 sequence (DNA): TGCGCCAGCAGCCAAGAGAGAGATACGCAGTATTTT.

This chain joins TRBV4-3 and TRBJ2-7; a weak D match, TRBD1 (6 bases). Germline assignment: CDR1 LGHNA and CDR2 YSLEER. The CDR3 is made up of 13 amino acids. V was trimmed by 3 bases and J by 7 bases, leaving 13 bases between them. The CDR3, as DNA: TGCGCCAGCAGCCAGCTACAGGGCAGAGAGCAGTACTTC. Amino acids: CASSQLQGREQYF.

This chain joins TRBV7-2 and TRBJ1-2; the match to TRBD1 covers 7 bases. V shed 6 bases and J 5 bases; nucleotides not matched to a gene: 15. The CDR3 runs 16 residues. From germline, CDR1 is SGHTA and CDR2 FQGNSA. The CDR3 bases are TGTGCCAGCAGTCTCACGTTGGACAGGAGACATTATGGCTACACCTTC. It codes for CASSLTLDRRHYGYTF.

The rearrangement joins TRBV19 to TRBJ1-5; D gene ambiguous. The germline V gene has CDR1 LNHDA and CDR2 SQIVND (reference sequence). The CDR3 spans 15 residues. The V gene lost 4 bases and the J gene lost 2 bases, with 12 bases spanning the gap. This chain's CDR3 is CASSTGYGGNQPQHF. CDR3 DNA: TGTGCCAGTAGTACAGGTTACGGGGGCAATCAGCCCCAGCATTTT.

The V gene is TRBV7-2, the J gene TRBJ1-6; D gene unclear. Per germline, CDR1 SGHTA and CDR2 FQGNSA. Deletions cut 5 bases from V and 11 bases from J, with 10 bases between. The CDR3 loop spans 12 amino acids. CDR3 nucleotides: TGTGCCAGCAGCCTGGGCCAAACACCCCTCCACTTT. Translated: CASSLGQTPLHF.

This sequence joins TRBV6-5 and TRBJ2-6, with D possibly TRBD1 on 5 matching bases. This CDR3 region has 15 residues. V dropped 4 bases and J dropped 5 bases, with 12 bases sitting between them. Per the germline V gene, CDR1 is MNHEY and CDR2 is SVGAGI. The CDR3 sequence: CASSLRWGRANVLTF. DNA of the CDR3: TGTGCCAGCAGTTTACGGTGGGGCCGGGCCAACGTCCTGACTTTC.

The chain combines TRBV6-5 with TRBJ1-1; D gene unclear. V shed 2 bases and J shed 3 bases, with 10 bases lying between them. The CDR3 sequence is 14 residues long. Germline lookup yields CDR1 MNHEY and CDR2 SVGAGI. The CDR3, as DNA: TGTGCCAGCAGTTACGAGGGCGGGGACACTGAAGCTTTCTTT. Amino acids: CASSYEGGDTEAFF.

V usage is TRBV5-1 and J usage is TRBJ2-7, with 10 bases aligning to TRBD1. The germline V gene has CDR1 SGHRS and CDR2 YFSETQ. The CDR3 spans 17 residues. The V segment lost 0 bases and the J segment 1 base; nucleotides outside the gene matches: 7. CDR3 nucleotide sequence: TGCGCCAGCAGCTTGGCGGGGGCGGGACAGGGGTCCTACGAGCAGTACTTC. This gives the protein CASSLAGAGQGSYEQYF.

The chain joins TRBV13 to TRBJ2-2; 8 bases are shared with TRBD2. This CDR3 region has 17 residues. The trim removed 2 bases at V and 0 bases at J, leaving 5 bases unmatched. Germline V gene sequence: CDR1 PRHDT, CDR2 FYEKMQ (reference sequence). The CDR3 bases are TGTGCCAGCAGCTTATTATTAGCGGGGCCGAACACCGGGGAGCTGTTTTTT. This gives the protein CASSLLLAGPNTGELFF.

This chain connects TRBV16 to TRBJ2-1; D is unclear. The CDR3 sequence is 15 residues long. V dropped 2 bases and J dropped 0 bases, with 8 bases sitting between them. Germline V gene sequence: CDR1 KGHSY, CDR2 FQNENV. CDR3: CASSQPMSSYNEQFF. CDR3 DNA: TGTGCCAGCAGCCAACCCATGAGCTCCTACAATGAGCAGTTCTTC. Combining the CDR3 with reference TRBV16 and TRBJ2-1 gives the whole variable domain GEEVAQTPKHLVRGEGQKAKLYCAPIKGHSYVFWYQQVLKNEFKFLISFQNENVFDETGMPKERFSAKCLPNSPCSLEIQATKLEDSAVYFCASSQPMSSYNEQFFGPGTRLTVL.

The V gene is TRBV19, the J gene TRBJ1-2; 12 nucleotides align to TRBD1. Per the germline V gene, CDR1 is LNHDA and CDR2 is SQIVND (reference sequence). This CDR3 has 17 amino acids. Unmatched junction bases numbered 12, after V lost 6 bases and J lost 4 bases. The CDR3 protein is CASRHTGQGAKLYGYTF. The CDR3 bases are TGTGCCAGTAGACATACGGGACAGGGGGCCAAACTCTATGGCTACACCTTC.

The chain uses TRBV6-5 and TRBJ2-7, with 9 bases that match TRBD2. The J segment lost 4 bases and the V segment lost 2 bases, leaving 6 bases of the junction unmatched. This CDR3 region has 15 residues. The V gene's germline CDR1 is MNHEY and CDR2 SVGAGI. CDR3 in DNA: TGTGCCAGCAGTTACGGTGCGGGGGGGATATACGAGCAGTACTTC. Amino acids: CASSYGAGGIYEQYF.

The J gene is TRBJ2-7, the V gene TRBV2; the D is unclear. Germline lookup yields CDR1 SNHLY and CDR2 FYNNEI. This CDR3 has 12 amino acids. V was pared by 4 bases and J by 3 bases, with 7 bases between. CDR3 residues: CASSALNYEQYF. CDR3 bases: TGTGCCAGCAGTGCCTTAAACTACGAGCAGTACTTC.

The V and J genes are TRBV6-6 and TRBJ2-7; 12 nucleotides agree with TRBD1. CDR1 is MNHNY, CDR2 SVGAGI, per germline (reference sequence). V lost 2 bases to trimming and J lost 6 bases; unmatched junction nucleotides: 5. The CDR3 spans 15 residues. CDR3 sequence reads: CASSYVGQGAREQYF. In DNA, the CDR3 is TGTGCCAGCAGTTACGTGGGACAGGGGGCTCGCGAGCAGTACTTC.

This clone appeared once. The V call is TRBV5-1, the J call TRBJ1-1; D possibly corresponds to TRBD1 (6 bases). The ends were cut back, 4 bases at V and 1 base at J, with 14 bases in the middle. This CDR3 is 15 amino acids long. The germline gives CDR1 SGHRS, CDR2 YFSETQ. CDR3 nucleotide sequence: TGCGCCAGCAGCCAAACACCGGACAGGAACACTGAAGCTTTCTTT. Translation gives CASSQTPDRNTEAFF.

This chain's CDR3 is CASSGGLVGYEQYF. The CDR3 DNA reads TGTGCCAGCAGCGGGGGACTAGTTGGCTACGAGCAGTACTTC. This chain connects TRBV7-2 to TRBJ2-7; 8 nucleotides line up with TRBD2. This CDR3 contains 14 residues. Germline values: CDR1 SGHTA, CDR2 FQGNSA. With 5 bases clipped from V and 3 bases from J, the junction kept 6 bases outside the gene matches.

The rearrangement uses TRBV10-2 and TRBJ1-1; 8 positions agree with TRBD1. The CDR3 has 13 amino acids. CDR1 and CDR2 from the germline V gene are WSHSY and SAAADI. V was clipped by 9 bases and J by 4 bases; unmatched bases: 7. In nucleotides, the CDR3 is TGCGCCAGTGACAGGGGAGTTAGCACTGAAGCTTTCTTT. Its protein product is CASDRGVSTEAFF.

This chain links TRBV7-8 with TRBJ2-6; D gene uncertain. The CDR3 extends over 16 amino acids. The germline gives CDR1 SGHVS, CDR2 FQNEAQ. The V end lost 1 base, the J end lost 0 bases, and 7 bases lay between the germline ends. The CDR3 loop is CASSLDRDSGANVLTF. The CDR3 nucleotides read TGTGCCAGCAGCTTAGACAGAGACTCTGGGGCCAACGTCCTGACTTTC.

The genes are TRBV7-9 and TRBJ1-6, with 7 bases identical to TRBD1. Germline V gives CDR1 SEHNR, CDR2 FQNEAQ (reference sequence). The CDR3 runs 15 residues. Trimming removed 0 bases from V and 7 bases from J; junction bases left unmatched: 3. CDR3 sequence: CASSLAGQRNSPLHF. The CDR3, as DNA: TGTGCCAGCAGCTTAGCGGGACAGAGAAATTCACCCCTCCACTTT.

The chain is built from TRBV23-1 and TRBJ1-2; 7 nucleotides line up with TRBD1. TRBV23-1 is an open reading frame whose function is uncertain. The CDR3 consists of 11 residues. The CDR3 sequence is CGRGAVKGYTF. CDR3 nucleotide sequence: TGCGGCAGGGGGGCAGTAAAAGGCTACACCTTC.

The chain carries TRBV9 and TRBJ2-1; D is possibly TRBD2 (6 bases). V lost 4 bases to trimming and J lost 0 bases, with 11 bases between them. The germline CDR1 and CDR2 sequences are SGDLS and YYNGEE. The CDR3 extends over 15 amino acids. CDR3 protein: CASSLYGGSYNEQFF. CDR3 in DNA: TGTGCCAGCAGCTTGTACGGGGGCTCCTACAATGAGCAGTTCTTC.

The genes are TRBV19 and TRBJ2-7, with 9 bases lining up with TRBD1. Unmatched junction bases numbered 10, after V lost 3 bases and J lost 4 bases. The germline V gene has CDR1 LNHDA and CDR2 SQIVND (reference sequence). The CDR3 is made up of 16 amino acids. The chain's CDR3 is CASSIRSGTGTYEQYF. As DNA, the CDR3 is TGTGCCAGTAGTATTCGGTCCGGGACAGGGACGTACGAGCAGTACTTC.

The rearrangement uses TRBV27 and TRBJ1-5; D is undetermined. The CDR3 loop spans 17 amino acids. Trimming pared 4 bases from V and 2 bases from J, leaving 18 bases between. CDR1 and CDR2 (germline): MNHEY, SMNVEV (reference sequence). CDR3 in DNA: TGTGCCAGCAGTTCTTACAGTACACGTGGCGGCAATCAGCCCCAGCATTTT. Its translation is CASSSYSTRGGNQPQHF.

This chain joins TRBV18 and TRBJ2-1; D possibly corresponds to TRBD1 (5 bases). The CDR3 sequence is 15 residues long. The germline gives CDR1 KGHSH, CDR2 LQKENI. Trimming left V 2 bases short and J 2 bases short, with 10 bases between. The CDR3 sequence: CASSPLGAAYNEQFF. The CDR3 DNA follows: TGTGCCAGCTCACCATTAGGGGCCGCCTACAATGAGCAGTTCTTC. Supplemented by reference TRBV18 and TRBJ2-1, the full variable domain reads NAGVMQNPRHLVRRRGQEARLRCSPMKGHSHVYWYRQLPEEGLKFMVYLQKENIIDESGMPKERFSAEFPKEGPSILRIQQVVRGDSAAYFCASSPLGAAYNEQFFGPGTRLTVL.

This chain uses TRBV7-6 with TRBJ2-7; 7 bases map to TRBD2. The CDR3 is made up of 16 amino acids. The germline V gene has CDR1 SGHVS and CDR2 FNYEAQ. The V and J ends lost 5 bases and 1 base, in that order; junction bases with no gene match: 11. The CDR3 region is CASSPRGGGKSYEQYF. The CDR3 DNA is TGTGCCAGCAGCCCCCGTGGGGGGGGGAAGTCCTACGAGCAGTACTTC.

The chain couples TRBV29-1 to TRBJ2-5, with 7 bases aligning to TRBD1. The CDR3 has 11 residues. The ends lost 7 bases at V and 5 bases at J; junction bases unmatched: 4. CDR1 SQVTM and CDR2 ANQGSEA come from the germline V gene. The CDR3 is CSGQGFETQYF. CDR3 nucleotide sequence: TGCAGCGGACAGGGTTTCGAGACCCAGTACTTC.

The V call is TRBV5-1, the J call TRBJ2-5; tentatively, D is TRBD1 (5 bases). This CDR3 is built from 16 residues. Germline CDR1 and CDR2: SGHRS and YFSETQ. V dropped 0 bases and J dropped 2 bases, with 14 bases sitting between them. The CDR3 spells CASSLVARAPQETQYF. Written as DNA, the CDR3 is TGCGCCAGCAGCTTGGTGGCCAGGGCACCGCAAGAGACCCAGTACTTC.